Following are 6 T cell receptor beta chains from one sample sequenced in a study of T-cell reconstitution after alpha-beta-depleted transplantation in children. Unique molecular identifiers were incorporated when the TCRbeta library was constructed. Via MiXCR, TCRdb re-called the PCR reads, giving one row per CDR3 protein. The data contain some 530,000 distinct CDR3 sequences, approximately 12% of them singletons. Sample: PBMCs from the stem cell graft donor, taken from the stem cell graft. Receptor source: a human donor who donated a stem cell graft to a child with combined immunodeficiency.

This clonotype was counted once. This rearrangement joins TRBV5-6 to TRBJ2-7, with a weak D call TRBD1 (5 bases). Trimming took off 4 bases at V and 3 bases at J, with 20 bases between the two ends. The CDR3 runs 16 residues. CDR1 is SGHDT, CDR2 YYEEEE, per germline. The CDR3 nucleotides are TGTGCCAGCAGCGCCCTTGGGGCCCTCACTCTCTACGAGCAGTACTTC. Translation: CASSALGALTLYEQYF.

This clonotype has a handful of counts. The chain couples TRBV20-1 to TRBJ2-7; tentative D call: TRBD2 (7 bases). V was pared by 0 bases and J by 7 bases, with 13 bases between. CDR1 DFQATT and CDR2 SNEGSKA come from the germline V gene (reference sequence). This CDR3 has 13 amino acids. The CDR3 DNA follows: TGCAGTGCTAGAGACCGGGGGGCTGGAGAGCAGTACTTC. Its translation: CSARDRGAGEQYF.

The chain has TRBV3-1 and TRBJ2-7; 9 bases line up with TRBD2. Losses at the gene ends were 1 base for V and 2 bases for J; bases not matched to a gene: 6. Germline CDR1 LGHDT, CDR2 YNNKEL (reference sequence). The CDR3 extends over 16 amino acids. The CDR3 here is CASSQGASGVAYEQYF. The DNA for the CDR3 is TGTGCCAGCAGCCAAGGGGCTAGCGGGGTCGCCTACGAGCAGTACTTC.

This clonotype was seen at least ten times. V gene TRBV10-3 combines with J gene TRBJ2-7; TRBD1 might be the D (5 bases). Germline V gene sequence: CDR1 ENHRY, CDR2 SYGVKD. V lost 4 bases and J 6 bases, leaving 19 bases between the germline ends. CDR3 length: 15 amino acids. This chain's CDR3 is CAISGSGKGMSEQYF. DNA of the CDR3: TGTGCCATCAGTGGAAGTGGTAAGGGGATGAGCGAGCAGTACTTC.

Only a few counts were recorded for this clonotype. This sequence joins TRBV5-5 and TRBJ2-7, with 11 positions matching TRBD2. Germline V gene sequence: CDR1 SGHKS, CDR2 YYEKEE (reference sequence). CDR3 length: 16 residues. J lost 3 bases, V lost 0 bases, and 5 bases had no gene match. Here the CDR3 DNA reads TGTGCCAGCAGCTTGGGATCCGGGACTAGCGGCTACGAGCAGTACTTC. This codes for CASSLGSGTSGYEQYF.

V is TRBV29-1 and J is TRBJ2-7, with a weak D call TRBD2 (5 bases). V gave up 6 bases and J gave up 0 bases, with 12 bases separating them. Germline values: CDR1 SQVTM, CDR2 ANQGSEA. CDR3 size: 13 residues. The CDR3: CSVEGAPSYEQYF. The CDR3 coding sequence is TGCAGCGTCGAGGGTGCCCCCTCCTACGAGCAGTACTTC.